A selection of T cell receptor beta chains follows, all from one sample in a study of human T cells and chemical hapten exposure. TCRdb ran MiXCR on the RACE reads and lists one entry per CDR3 protein. There are about 82,000 distinct CDR3 sequences in the sample; around 8.7% occur only once, and approximately 1.4% lies in the top ten. Sequencing was carried out using whole blood. The origin of the receptors is a male donor in good health. Some clones in this sample may be carry-over from other donors' samples. The CDR3 runs from the conserved cysteine through the conserved F or W.

j_call v_call cdr3_aa
TRBJ1-5 TRBV27 CASSPVQPSWEAQHF
TRBJ2-4 TRBV29-1 CSAGTRAGKNIQYF
TRBJ1-6 TRBV6-5 CASSLDRGIGNSPLHF
TRBJ2-1 TRBV13 CASSPSGDRGLGEQFF
TRBJ1-1 TRBV6-5 CASSYTGQGVPNTEAFF
TRBJ2-7 TRBV5-5 CASSQIVPGAAYEQYF
TRBJ1-5 TRBV25-1 CASSQEGSNQPQHF
TRBJ1-1 TRBV10-2 CASERDRNTEAFF
TRBJ1-3 TRBV5-4 CASSLARDRASGNTIYF
TRBJ2-7 TRBV30 CAWTPGLVSHEQYF
TRBJ1-1 TRBV12-3/TRBV12-4 CASTEDRHNEAFF
TRBJ2-7 TRBV6-5 CASSYPSFSGGPNEQYF
TRBJ2-3 TRBV29-1 CSVGGQTNTDTQYF
TRBJ1-1 TRBV6-2/TRBV6-3 CASSYGLTRLAFF
TRBJ1-4 TRBV27 CASSSTVATNEKLFF
TRBJ1-2 TRBV3-1 CASSQGWGNYGYTF
TRBJ2-5 TRBV28 CASSTPGKETQYF
TRBJ2-3 TRBV20-1 CSARAIAGQSITDTQYF
TRBJ1-5 TRBV6-5 CANTSRRNQPQHF
TRBJ1-1 TRBV14 CASRRTGLNTEAFF
TRBJ1-5 TRBV27 CASKPLGSNQPQHF
TRBJ1-6 TRBV10-3 CANKGDRGNGSPLHF
TRBJ2-7 TRBV6-5 CASSLWGSGYEQYF
TRBJ2-2 TRBV12-3/TRBV12-4 CASSRRQALTPNTGELFF
TRBJ2-3 TRBV20-1 CSARRFLAGGTDTQYF
TRBJ2-7 TRBV4-3 CASSQELRQGTYEQYF
TRBJ1-3 TRBV7-2 CASSSFVSSGNTIYF
TRBJ2-1 TRBV5-1 CASSFSTEDTFNEQFF
TRBJ2-1 TRBV6-5 CASSYRGPSNEQFF
TRBJ2-3 TRBV6-1 CASSELARERYSTDTQYF
TRBJ2-1 TRBV6-2/TRBV6-3 CASRGTSNNEQFF
TRBJ2-7 TRBV27 CASSLDRDSYEQYF
TRBJ1-6 TRBV6-5 CASSRRTVSPLHF
TRBJ1-1 TRBV10-3 CAINPGTGKEAFF
TRBJ2-2 TRBV6-5 CASSYSRGELFF
TRBJ1-5 TRBV12-3/TRBV12-4 CASSSGGNQPQHF
TRBJ1-1 TRBV12-5 CASGLGRGRTEAFF
TRBJ2-7 TRBV29-1 CSVGLAGGGEQYF
TRBJ2-2 TRBV6-5 CASSLGLANTGELFF
TRBJ1-1 TRBV5-1 CASSSDRQMNTEAFF
TRBJ1-1 TRBV5-4 CASSRDPGQPNTEAFF
TRBJ1-4 TRBV12-3/TRBV12-4 CASSRATNEKLFF
TRBJ1-2 TRBV20-1 CSARDSFNYGYTF
TRBJ1-6 TRBV4-3 CASSQDPGSNSPLHF
TRBJ2-1 TRBV3-1 CASSSGLADNEQFF
TRBJ1-1 TRBV6-5 CASSYYRATEAFF
TRBJ2-7 TRBV2 CASSYSTYEQYF